A selection of T cell receptor beta chains follows, all from one sample in a study of immune characterization of retroperitoneal liposarcoma. TCRdb reprocessed the PCR reads via MiXCR and lists one record per CDR3 protein. The data contain 9,500 to 13,000 distinct CDR3 sequences, around 28% of them seen just once; the ten biggest clones take up 8.3%. Sequences were obtained from tumor tissue. These TCRs come from a male donor with retroperitoneal liposarcoma. CDR3s include the opening cysteine and the closing phenylalanine or tryptophan. The D gene is left open where the match is weak. Not every row has a clone size; where given, it reads once, few, many or a size class.

v_call	d_call	clone_size	j_call	cdr3_nt	cdr3_aa
TRBV6-1	-	many	TRBJ2-7	TGTGCCAGCAGCTCTAGCTCCTACGAGCAGTACTTC	CASSSSSYEQYF
TRBV27	TRBD2	few	TRBJ2-7	TGTGCCACCCGGGGGGGGAGCTACGAGCAGTACTTC	CATRGGSYEQYF
TRBV6-1	TRBD1	few	TRBJ1-2	TGTGCCAGCAGTTCGGGACAGGGGCGTGGGGGCTACACCTTC	CASSSGQGRGGYTF
TRBV6-6	-	-	TRBJ2-7	TGTGCCAGCAGTTTACTCGGAGAGGGAGTCTACGAGCAGTACTTC	CASSLLGEGVYEQYF
TRBV6-1	TRBD2	-	TRBJ2-1	TGTGCCAGCAGAAAAACTAGCGGGAGCTCCTACAATGAGCAGTTCTTC	CASRKTSGSSYNEQFF
TRBV6-6	-	medium-sized	TRBJ2-1	TGTGCCAGCAGTTACTTGGCTGAGTCGGCTTACAATGAGCAGTTCTTC	CASSYLAESAYNEQFF
TRBV3-1	TRBD1	-	TRBJ2-5	TGTGCCAGCAGCCAAGAAGGGGGCCCTCGGGAGACCCAGTACTTC	CASSQEGGPRETQYF
TRBV6-1	-	few	TRBJ2-2	TGTGCCAGCTCTGGTCTCAATTTGGGTGGGGAGCTGTTTTTT	CASSGLNLGGELFF
TRBV6-1	TRBD1	many	TRBJ1-6	TGTGCCAGCAACAGGGGGCAATCCAATTCACCCCTCCACTTT	CASNRGQSNSPLHF
TRBV27	-	-	TRBJ1-1	TGTGCCAGCAGTATGGGCCCCGTAGTAGACACTGAAGCTTTCTTT	CASSMGPVVDTEAFF
TRBV6-1	-	many	TRBJ2-5	TGTGCCAGCAGTGCAGACGCCGAAGAGACCCAGTACTTC	CASSADAEETQYF
TRBV6-5	-	medium-sized	TRBJ2-1	TGTGCCAGCAGTTACGACGCGGGGTTCGGGGAGCAGTTCTTC	CASSYDAGFGEQFF
TRBV7-7	-	medium-sized	TRBJ2-1	TGTGCTAGCAGCCCGGCAGGGAGGAGTGGAGAGACCCAGTTCTTC	CASSPAGRSGETQFF
TRBV6-1	-	-	TRBJ2-2	TGTGCCAGCAGTCTTCGCCAAAAAGGTGGCGGGGAGCTGTTTTTT	CASSLRQKGGGELFF
TRBV7-2	-	-	TRBJ2-3	TGTGCCAGCAGCACCGACAGGATTAGCACAGATACGCAGTATTTT	CASSTDRISTDTQYF
TRBV27	TRBD1	medium-sized	TRBJ1-1	TGTGCCAGCAGGTACAGGGGATCGAAGGGGACTGAAGCTTTCTTT	CASRYRGSKGTEAFF
TRBV11-3	-	many	TRBJ2-1	TGTGCCAGCAGCCCAGGCGGGGCTCAGAGCTCCTACGAGCAGTTCTTC	CASSPGGAQSSYEQFF
TRBV6-1	-	many	TRBJ1-3	TGTGCCAGCAGGATCGGCTCTGGAAACACCATATATTTT	CASRIGSGNTIYF
TRBV12-3/TRBV12-4	-	many	TRBJ2-4	TGTGCCAGCAGTTCCTACATAGCCGGGGGTCAGTACTTC	CASSSYIAGGQYF
TRBV28	TRBD2	few	TRBJ2-1	TGTGCCAGCAGTTCAAGTCCAGGGAGGGAGTTCTTC	CASSSSPGREFF
TRBV12-3/TRBV12-4	TRBD2	-	TRBJ2-7	TGTGCCAGCAGCCCACGGGGGGCTAGCGGGAGAGACGAGCAGTACTTC	CASSPRGASGRDEQYF
TRBV27	-	few	TRBJ2-1	TGTGCCAGCAGTTCAGGTCCTACCTACGAGCAGTTCTTC	CASSSGPTYEQFF
TRBV28	-	few	TRBJ1-2	TGTGCCAGCAGTTTGGGACTTAACTATGGCTACACCTTC	CASSLGLNYGYTF
TRBV24-1	-	-	TRBJ1-5	TGTGCCACCAGTGTAGAGAGGAGCAATCAGCCCCAGCATTTT	CATSVERSNQPQHF
TRBV10-3	TRBD2	-	TRBJ2-1	TGTGCCATCAGGAAACTAGCGGGGGACTACAATGAGCAGTTCTTC	CAIRKLAGDYNEQFF
TRBV6-1	-	-	TRBJ1-1	TGTGCCAGCAACCAGGGGACAGAAGCTTTCTTT	CASNQGTEAFF
TRBV6-1	-	many	TRBJ2-1	TGTGCCAGCAGGGATCGGGACAATGAGCAGTTCTTC	CASRDRDNEQFF
TRBV6-1	TRBD1	medium-sized	TRBJ2-3	TGTGCCAGCAGTGAAACGGGGACAGGGACGGGCGCAGATACGCAGTATTTT	CASSETGTGTGADTQYF
TRBV12-3/TRBV12-4	-	many	TRBJ2-2	TGTGCCAGCAGTTTTTCCCCTACGAACACCGGGGAGCTGTTTTTT	CASSFSPTNTGELFF
TRBV7-6	-	-	TRBJ2-7	TGTGCCAGCAGCTCGGACAGTTTAGAAGGGCAGTACTTC	CASSSDSLEGQYF
TRBV6-1	-	-	TRBJ1-2	TGTGCCAGCAGGATGACAGACACCAACTATGGCTACACCTTC	CASRMTDTNYGYTF
TRBV7-2	-	large	TRBJ2-7	TGTGCCAGCAGCCCCCGCGGGAAGGGCGCCGACGAGCAGTACTTC	CASSPRGKGADEQYF
TRBV6-2/TRBV6-3	-	once	TRBJ2-2	TGTGCCAGCCGATCAGGGTTTGGGGGCACCGGGGAGCTGTTTTTT	CASRSGFGGTGELFF
TRBV27	-	-	TRBJ2-1	TGTGCCAGCAGTCCTCCTGGGTACAATGAGCAGTTCTTC	CASSPPGYNEQFF
TRBV6-1	-	many	TRBJ2-2	TGTGCCAGCAAAATACCGGGACCCGACACCGGGGAGCTGTTTTTT	CASKIPGPDTGELFF
TRBV6-1	-	many	TRBJ1-1	TGTGCCAGCAGTTATCGCAGAAATCCATCACTGATCGTCGAAGCTTTCTTT	CASSYRRNPSLIVEAFF
TRBV27	-	medium-sized	TRBJ2-1	TGTGCCAGCAGCGTGCAAAGGAATCGGAATGAGCAGTTCTTC	CASSVQRNRNEQFF
TRBV12-3/TRBV12-4	TRBD1	many	TRBJ2-1	TGTGCCAGCAGCCCCCAAGGGACAGCCTACGAGCAGTTCTTC	CASSPQGTAYEQFF
TRBV7-4	-	-	TRBJ2-7	TGTGCCAGCAGCTTAGTAGCGGAATCCTACGAGCAGTACTTC	CASSLVAESYEQYF
TRBV6-1	-	-	TRBJ2-6	TGTGCCAGCAGCCTATCGGGACTCCAGAGCTCTGGGGCCAACGTCCTGACTTTC	CASSLSGLQSSGANVLTF
TRBV6-1	-	medium-sized	TRBJ2-7	TGTGCCAGCAGTGAACGTGTCGCCGGCAATGAGCAGTACTTC	CASSERVAGNEQYF
TRBV7-3	-	-	TRBJ2-1	TGTGCCAGCAGCTTACTGGTAGCCAATGAGCAGTTCTTC	CASSLLVANEQFF
TRBV6-2/TRBV6-3	-	-	TRBJ2-1	TGTGCCAGCAGTGAACTCTACGAGCAGTTCTTC	CASSELYEQFF
TRBV12-3/TRBV12-4	-	many	TRBJ2-3	TGTGCCAGCAGTCAGGAGGCAGATACGCAGTATTTT	CASSQEADTQYF
TRBV11-2	-	-	TRBJ2-1	TGTGCCAGCAGCCCCGGGACGGCAAGCTCCTACGAGCAGTTCTTC	CASSPGTASSYEQFF
TRBV7-2	-	large	TRBJ2-3	TGTGCCAGCAGCTCACAGCGGACTCTAAGCACAGATACGCAGTATTTT	CASSSQRTLSTDTQYF
TRBV28	TRBD1	-	TRBJ2-4	TGTGCCAGCAGTTTTCTGGGACAGGGCCACAATGAGCAGTACTTC	CASSFLGQGHNEQYF
TRBV10-3	TRBD2	few	TRBJ2-3	TGTGCCATCAGCTCGGGGGGGGCTAGCACAGATACGCAGTATTTT	CAISSGGASTDTQYF
TRBV12-3/TRBV12-4	-	many	TRBJ1-1	TGTGCCAGCACCTACGACAGACCGAACACTGAAGCTTTCTTT	CASTYDRPNTEAFF
TRBV6-1	-	many	TRBJ1-3	TGTGCCAGCAGTGAGGCGGGGAGACCTGGAAACACCATATATTTT	CASSEAGRPGNTIYF
TRBV7-2	-	-	TRBJ1-2	TGTGCCAGCAGCTTAGCGTTGGGGGCGAGTGGCTACACCTTC	CASSLALGASGYTF
TRBV6-6	-	few	TRBJ1-6	TGTGCCAGCAGTTACATCATGGGGGGCGGCTCACCCCTCCACTTT	CASSYIMGGGSPLHF
TRBV27	TRBD2	-	TRBJ2-7	TGTGCCAGCAGTCCACGCCTACTAATAGCGGGGGGACCCAATGAGCAGTACTTC	CASSPRLLIAGGPNEQYF
TRBV25-1	-	few	TRBJ2-1	TGTGCCAGCAGCGTAAAAGGGGCAGTGGGAGAGACCCAGTTCTTC	CASSVKGAVGETQFF
TRBV24-1	TRBD2	many	TRBJ2-1	TGTGCCACCGCCATAGCGGGAGGGCGCAATGAGCAGTTCTTC	CATAIAGGRNEQFF
TRBV6-1	TRBD2	medium-sized	TRBJ2-5	TGTGCCGGAGCCCCGGGACTAGCGGGTGATGGGACCCAGTACTTC	CAGAPGLAGDGTQYF
TRBV11-1	TRBD1	medium-sized	TRBJ2-7	TGTGCCAGCAGTTTTGGGACAGCCCTTCTCCTTAGGCAGTACTTC	CASSFGTALLLRQYF
TRBV4-3	TRBD2	-	TRBJ2-7	TGCGCCAGCAGCCAAGATATAGCGCGGGAGCGCTACGAGCAGTACTTC	CASSQDIARERYEQYF
TRBV6-2/TRBV6-3	-	-	TRBJ1-1	TGTGCCAGCGACGCAGTGACAGGCACTGAAGCTTTCTTT	CASDAVTGTEAFF
TRBV6-1	-	-	TRBJ2-7	TGTGCCAGCAGGTATCAACTAGCAGGGGCCTACGAGCAGTACTTC	CASRYQLAGAYEQYF